This TCR beta chain was captured by sequencing in a study of neurological immune-mediated disorders (dated by TCRdb to the late 2010s). About the study as a whole: The study compared peripheral blood TCR-beta repertoires of HTLV-I-associated myelopathy (HAM/TSP) patients, multiple sclerosis patients and healthy controls using UMI-based sequencing. Alongside PBMC samples, the set of some 100 TCR-beta libraries contained longitudinal samples, technical triplicates, and paired CD4+ and CD8+ T-cell subsets that had been sorted. Technical triplicate libraries were sequenced so that the variability in frequency of each individual clone could be precisely calculated. The cohort included around 70 subjects: roughly 15 with HAM/TSP, roughly 35 with multiple sclerosis, and 20 or so healthy controls. What the research found in general, with its limitations: TCR clonal expansion was greatest in HAM/TSP patients and smallest in MS patients, who ranked below even healthy controls. Expanded clones from different subjects shared no identical CDR3 amino acid sequences, which suggests that TCR-beta repertoires were private in all groups.

cDNA was synthesized by template-switch 5'RACE using a primer with a 10-nucleotide random unique molecular identifier that tagged each TCR transcript. Each sequencing run produced over 180 million TCR-beta sequences covering 15-18 subjects. The RNeasy kit was used to extract total RNA. The KAPA Real-time Library Amplification kit was used to amplify TCR-beta VDJ regions with primers for the TCR constant region and the 5'RACE anchor. A first PCR added sample indexes and Illumina adaptors, after which a second PCR increased the library yield. The roughly 650 bp TCR product was size-selected on a 2% E-gel SizeSelection system after Ampure bead purification. Library quality was checked on a Bioanalyzer, concentration was measured with Qubit, and libraries were quantified with the Kapa Library Quantification kit before pooling. Libraries were sequenced paired-end 2 x 150 bp on an Illumina HiSeq 2500. To increase sequence diversity, about 23-32% phiX was spiked into each library pool. Under the source paper's analysis protocol: The quality-filtered reads were processed with the UMI-based MiGEC pipeline, whose error correction step removed more than 80% of the raw TCR sequences. VDJ genes were aligned to IMGT germline references, and clonotypes were defined by unique CDR3 amino acid sequence plus V-J genes. Clonal expansion, Shannon diversity and CDR3 relatedness (CalcPairwiseDistances, ClusterSamples) were evaluated with VDJtools, and phylogenetic trees were built with CLCbio workbench. Clones with at least 8 unique UMIs were defined as expanded, with this threshold being based on coefficient-of-variation modelling across technical triplicates. TCRdb cleaned the public reads at Q25 with fastp, built clones with MiXCR and kept in-frame beta chains. Records with the same CDR3 protein are collapsed into one entry carrying the most frequent genes and DNA. TCRdb, not the original authors, processed these V and J calls. Across this sample there are about 59,000 distinct CDR3 sequences, with around 24% seen only once. The biggest ten clones account for 3.5% to 5.5% of the sample.

What this sample's time point label stands for: technical triplicate 2. Libraries from unsorted PBMCs were made from 2 million PBMCs kept in RNAlater at -80 degrees C until RNA extraction. Peripheral blood was subjected to Ficoll-Hypaque density gradient centrifugation to isolate PBMCs, which were then cryopreserved in liquid nitrogen. Ends trimmed: V by 4 bases, J by 2 bases; bases unmatched to a gene: 10. The CDR3 holds 17 amino acids from the cysteine to the phenylalanine. Only CDR3 DNA remains: 51 bases, in frame from the first base. The germline V gene supplies CDR1 SGHRS and CDR2 YFSETQ. This clonotype is categorized as medium-sized (0.01 to 0.1%). The antigen it binds to is not known. No qualities accompany the bases; no much larger clone lies one base away.

The sequenced sample consisted of PBMCs. The receptor was isolated from a man aged 55 to 70 with HTLV-1-associated myelopathy (HAM/TSP). The V and J genes are TRBV5-1 and TRBJ2-1, with TRBD2 identical over 9 junction bases. The CDR3 in this case is CASSHPGSSGAYNEQFF. Here is the DNA: TGCGCCAGCAGCCACCCAGGATCTAGCGGGGCCTACAATGAGCAGTTCTTC.